Presented here are 14 T cell receptor beta chains from one specimen sequenced in a study of Graves' ophthalmopathy and Graves' hyperthyroidism. CDR3 regions of TCR beta were amplified from RNA transcripts. RT-PCR with HTBI primers came first, then second-round multiplex PCR. TCRdb passed the multiplex PCR reads through MiXCR, listing each CDR3 protein once. The sample has 170,000 or so distinct CDR3 sequences; roughly two fifths are singletons. Specimen: peripheral blood. The receptors stem from a young man with Graves' ophthalmopathy.

The chain has TRBV28 and TRBJ1-1; D might be TRBD1 (5 bases). Trimming took off 6 bases at V and 5 bases at J, with 16 bases between the two ends. Per the germline V gene, CDR1 is MDHEN and CDR2 is SYDVKM. The CDR3 is 14 amino acids. The CDR3, as DNA: TGTGCCAGCAGCCTGCTGAGGGGAGGTACTGAAGCTTTCTTT. It specifies CASSLLRGGTEAFF. The variable domain in full, completed from reference TRBV28 and TRBJ1-1, reads DVKVTQSSRYLVKRTGEKVFLECVQDMDHENMFWYRQDPGLGLRLIYFSYDVKMKEKGDIPEGYSVSREKKERFSLILESASTNQTSMYLCASSLLRGGTEAFFGQGTRLTVV.

This clonotype has a count of ten or more. The chain uses TRBV12-5 and TRBJ1-1; no reliable D call. CDR3 length: 17 residues. Germline V gives CDR1 LGHNT, CDR2 FRNRAP. V lost 0 bases, J lost 5 bases, and 19 bases lay in between. The CDR3 loop reads CASGLVLGQRGETEAFF. The CDR3 DNA reads TGTGCTAGTGGTTTGGTATTAGGTCAACGGGGTGAAACTGAAGCTTTCTTT.

This clonotype has ten or more counts. CDR3 DNA: TGTGCCATCAGTGAGACGGAGGGGGCCCAGTACTTC. Amino acid sequence: CAISETEGAQYF. The chain combines TRBV10-3 with TRBJ2-5; D is possibly TRBD1 or TRBD2 (6 bases each). Germline V lookup: CDR1 ENHRY, CDR2 SYGVKD. There are 12 residues in the CDR3. The V and J ends lost 2 bases and 9 bases respectively, with 10 bases between them.

In its sample, this clonotype was seen many times. The chain couples TRBV6-5 to TRBJ1-5; maybe TRBD1 (6 bases). In germline, CDR1 is MNHEY, CDR2 SVGAGI. Trimming stripped 5 bases from V and 6 bases from J, with 17 bases between. The CDR3 covers 15 residues. The CDR3 region is CASSPIGGLGQPQHF. The CDR3 bases are TGTGCCAGCAGTCCTATAGGGGGGCTCGGTCAGCCCCAGCATTTT.

This chain joins TRBV6-1 and TRBJ2-7; no firm D call. The CDR3 totals 15 residues. The germline V gene has CDR1 MNHNS and CDR2 SASEGT. The V end was cut by 4 bases, the J end by 6 bases, with 19 bases between. Here the CDR3 DNA reads TGTGCCAGCAGTGCTTATCGCGGCAGTCTTATCGAGCAGTACTTC. It translates to CASSAYRGSLIEQYF.

The chain recombines TRBV7-9 with TRBJ2-7; TRBD1 might be the D (5 bases). Germline V lookup: CDR1 SEHNR, CDR2 FQNEAQ (reference sequence). The V end was cut by 5 bases, the J end by 3 bases, with 17 bases between. The CDR3 consists of 15 residues. The CDR3 reads CASSADSVSLYEQYF. The CDR3 DNA follows: TGTGCCAGCAGCGCCGACAGCGTAAGCCTCTACGAGCAGTACTTC. Full variable domain (remainder filled in from reference TRBV7-9 and TRBJ2-7): DTGVSQNPRHKITKRGQNVTFRCDPISEHNRLYWYRQTLGQGPEFLTYFQNEAQLEKSRLLSDRFSAERPKGSFSTLEIQRTEQGDSAMYLCASSADSVSLYEQYFGPGTRLTVT.

This clonotype was observed at least ten times. CDR3 coding DNA: TGTGCCAGCAGCGAAACGCGGTACGAGCAGTACTTC. It yields the protein CASSETRYEQYF. This chain joins TRBV7-9 and TRBJ2-7, with no clear D. V shed 5 bases and J shed 4 bases, with 9 bases lying between them. From germline, CDR1 is SEHNR and CDR2 FQNEAQ (reference sequence). CDR3 length equals 12 residues.

This clonotype has a count of ten or more. CDR3 DNA sequence: TGTGCCAGCAGTTTGGGGGGTAATTCACCCCTCCACTTT. Its translation is CASSLGGNSPLHF. The chain couples TRBV27 to TRBJ1-6; a weak D match, TRBD1 (5 bases). Germline CDR1 is MNHEY and CDR2 is SMNVEV (reference sequence). The CDR3 has 13 amino acids. Trimming shortened V by 3 bases and J by 6 bases, and 6 bases separated the two germline ends.

This clonotype was seen ten or more times. This rearrangement joins TRBV30 to TRBJ1-5; 9 bases are a match to TRBD1. V was clipped by 2 bases and J by 6 bases; unmatched bases: 5. The CDR3 has 14 residues. Germline V gene data show CDR1 as GTSNPN and CDR2 as SVGIG (reference sequence). The CDR3 nucleotides read TGTGCCTGGAGTACAGGGGGCTTCGGTCAGCCCCAGCATTTT. This codes for CAWSTGGFGQPQHF.

This clonotype was observed many times. V gene TRBV19 combines with J gene TRBJ1-2, with TRBD1 matching 9 bases. With V trimmed by 7 bases and J by 2 bases, 5 bases remained unmatched. The CDR3 is made up of 14 amino acids. Germline CDR1 and CDR2: LNHDA and SQIVND (reference sequence). CDR3 in DNA: TGTGCCAGTACCTGGGACAGGGTCAACTATGGCTACACCTTC. It is translated as CASTWDRVNYGYTF.

In this sample, this clonotype turned up many times. The rearrangement uses TRBV28 and TRBJ2-6; the match to TRBD1 covers 12 bases. V shed 3 bases and J 3 bases; nucleotides not matched to a gene: 6. Germline V gives CDR1 MDHEN, CDR2 SYDVKM. The CDR3 loop spans 18 amino acids. CDR3 DNA sequence: TGTGCCAGCAGTTTGCGGGACAGGGGGCTTCGTGGGGCCAACGTCCTGACTTTC. Protein: CASSLRDRGLRGANVLTF.

This clonotype was counted ten times or more. A read error is possible here, since a much larger clone lies one base away. The gene calls are TRBV12-3 or TRBV12-4 and TRBJ2-2, with D unclear. This CDR3 is 15 amino acids long. Written as DNA, the CDR3 is TGTGACAGCAGTCCCTCCCGACAGAACACCGGGGAGCTGTTTTTT. Protein sequence: CDSSPSRQNTGELFF.

The chain links TRBV20-1 to TRBJ2-5; 9 positions agree with TRBD2. J gave up 4 bases and V 0 bases, and 6 bases lay outside the gene matches. This CDR3 has 15 residues. From germline, CDR1 is DFQATT and CDR2 SNEGSKA (reference sequence). The CDR3 DNA reads as TGCAGTGCTAGAGATTATAGCGGGAGAGGAGAGACCCAGTACTTC. Its translation: CSARDYSGRGETQYF.

J is TRBJ1-1 and V is TRBV20-1; TRBD1 agrees at 7 bases. Germline V gene sequence: CDR1 DFQATT, CDR2 SNEGSKA (reference sequence). The CDR3 consists of 14 residues. The junction had 11 bases not matched to a gene; V was cut back by 5 bases and J by 5 bases. The CDR3 region has the DNA TGCAGTGCTCTCGGGACAGAGCTTGAGACTGAAGCTTTCTTT. It codes for CSALGTELETEAFF.